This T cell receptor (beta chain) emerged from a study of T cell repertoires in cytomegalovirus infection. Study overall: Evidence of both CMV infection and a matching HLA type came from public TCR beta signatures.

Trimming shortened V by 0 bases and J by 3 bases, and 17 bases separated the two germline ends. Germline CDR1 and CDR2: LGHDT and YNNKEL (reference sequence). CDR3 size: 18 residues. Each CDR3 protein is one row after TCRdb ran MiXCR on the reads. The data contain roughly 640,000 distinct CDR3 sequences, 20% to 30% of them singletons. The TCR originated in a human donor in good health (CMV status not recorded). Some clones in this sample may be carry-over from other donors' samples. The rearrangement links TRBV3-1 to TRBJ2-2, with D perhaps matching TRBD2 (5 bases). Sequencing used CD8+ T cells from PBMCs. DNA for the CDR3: TGTGCCAGCAGCCAAGATCGGGAAACAGTAACTGACACCGGGGAGCTGTTTTTT. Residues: CASSQDRETVTDTGELFF.